One TCR beta chain is described in this entry. The antigen is not known. The length of the CDR3 is 15 residues. The germline gives CDR1 SGHVS, CDR2 FQNEAQ. The germline V and J ends were trimmed by 6 bases and 0 bases, with 14 bases remaining between them. The repertoire was sequenced with immunoSEQ multiplex PCR; TCRdb's copy has only in-frame clones and lacks some. Here the sample spans tens of thousands of clones, roughly 85% being singletons. These data come from a study of OX40 agonist ivuxolimab in advanced cancers. Findings and limits, study-wide: On average, a greater number of expanded clones characterised CD8+ T cells relative to CD4+.

Sampling times: baseline, cycle 4 day 1, cycle 7 day 1. The sequence was collected from an adult with an advanced solid tumor such as melanoma, head and neck, liver or kidney cancer. Sequenced here: CD4+ or CD8+ T cells sorted from blood, sampled in a trial of the OX40 agonist ivuxolimab. The genes are TRBV7-8 and TRBJ1-1; D is uncertain. The CDR3, as DNA: TGTGCCAGCAGTTCGTCGTTAGGGATGAACACTGAAGCTTTCTTT. Protein product: CASSSSLGMNTEAFF.